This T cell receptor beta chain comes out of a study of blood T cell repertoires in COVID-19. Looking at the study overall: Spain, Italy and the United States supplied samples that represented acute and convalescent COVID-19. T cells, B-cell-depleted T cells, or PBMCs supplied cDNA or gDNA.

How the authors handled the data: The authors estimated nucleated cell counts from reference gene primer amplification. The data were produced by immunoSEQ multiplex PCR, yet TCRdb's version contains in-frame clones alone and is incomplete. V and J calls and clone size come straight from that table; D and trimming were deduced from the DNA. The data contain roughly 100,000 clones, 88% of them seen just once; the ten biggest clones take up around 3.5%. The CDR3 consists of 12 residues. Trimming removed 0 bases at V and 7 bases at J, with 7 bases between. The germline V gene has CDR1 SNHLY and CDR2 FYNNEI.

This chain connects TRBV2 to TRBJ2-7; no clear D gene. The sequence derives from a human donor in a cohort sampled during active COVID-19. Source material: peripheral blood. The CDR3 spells CASSEAAWEQYF. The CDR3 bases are TGTGCCAGCAGTGAAGCGGCCTGGGAGCAGTACTTC.